This T cell receptor (beta chain) was sequenced for a study of beta chain features in type 1 diabetes. V trimming: 4 bases; J trimming: 2 bases; junction bases outside the gene matches: 7. The CDR3 contains 15 residues. Per the germline V gene, CDR1 is SNHLY and CDR2 is FYNNEI. What was sequenced were expressed TCRB transcripts, since all of the isolated RNA had been reverse transcribed. Some clones are missing from TCRdb's copy, which holds only in-frame ones; the method was immunoSEQ multiplex PCR. The sample has roughly 12,000 clones; over 40% are singletons. This clone was seen only a few times. The chain joins TRBV2 to TRBJ2-7, with 8 positions matching TRBD1. This clonotype originated in a man between 18 and 29 years old in good health. Sequenced sample: stem cell memory CD4+ T cells from blood. CDR3 residues: CASSADRAPTYEQYF. The CDR3 DNA reads as TGTGCCAGCAGTGCGGACAGGGCCCCTACCTACGAGCAGTACTTC.